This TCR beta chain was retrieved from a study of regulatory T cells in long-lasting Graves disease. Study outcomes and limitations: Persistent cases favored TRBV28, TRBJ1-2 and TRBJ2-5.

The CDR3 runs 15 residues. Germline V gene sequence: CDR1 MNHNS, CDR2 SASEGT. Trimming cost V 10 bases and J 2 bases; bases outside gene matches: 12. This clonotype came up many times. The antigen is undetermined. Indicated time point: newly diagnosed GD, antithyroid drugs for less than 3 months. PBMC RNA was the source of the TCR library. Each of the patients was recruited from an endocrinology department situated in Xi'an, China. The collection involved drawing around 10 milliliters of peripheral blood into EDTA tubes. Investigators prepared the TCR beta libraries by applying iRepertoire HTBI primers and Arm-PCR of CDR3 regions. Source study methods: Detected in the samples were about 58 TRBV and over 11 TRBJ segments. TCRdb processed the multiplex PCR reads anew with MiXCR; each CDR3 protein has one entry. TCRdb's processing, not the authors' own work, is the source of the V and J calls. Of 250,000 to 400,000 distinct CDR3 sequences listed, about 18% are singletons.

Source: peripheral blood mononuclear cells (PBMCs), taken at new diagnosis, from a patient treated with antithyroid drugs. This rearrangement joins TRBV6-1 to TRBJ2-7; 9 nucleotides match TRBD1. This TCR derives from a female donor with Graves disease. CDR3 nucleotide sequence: TGTGCCACCCGCGGGATGACAGGGGGAACCTACGAGCAGTACTTC. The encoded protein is CATRGMTGGTYEQYF.